What follows are 3 T cell receptor beta chains derived from one specimen sequenced in a study of radiotherapy plus CTLA-4 blockade in lung cancer. Libraries were prepared by immunoSEQ multiplex PCR; TCRdb keeps only in-frame clonotypes and omits some of them. Of about 83,000 clones detected, 78% appear once; the ten largest clones hold 4%. Sequenced material: peripheral blood, taken from a patient treated with radiotherapy plus ipilimumab. All receptors derive from a human donor with non-small cell lung cancer who had a partial response to radiotherapy plus ipilimumab. Some clones in this sample may be carry-over from other donors' samples.

The chain carries TRBV19 and TRBJ1-1, with 7 bases fitting TRBD1. Germline V CDR1 and CDR2: LNHDA, SQIVND (reference sequence). The CDR3 runs to 14 residues. V lost 5 bases to trimming and J lost 1 base; unmatched junction nucleotides: 4. Here the CDR3 DNA reads TGTGCCAGTAGTCCGCGGACAGGGAACACTGAAGCTTTCTTT. Translating gives CASSPRTGNTEAFF.

The V gene is TRBV28, the J gene TRBJ2-7; 7 nucleotides match TRBD1. CDR3 length: 15 amino acids. The J segment lost 7 bases and the V segment lost 3 bases, leaving 12 bases of the junction unmatched. Per germline, CDR1 MDHEN and CDR2 SYDVKM. The DNA of the CDR3 is TGTGCCAGCAGTTTTCCGGGACAGCTTACGAGAGAGCAGTACTTC. Amino acids: CASSFPGQLTREQYF. The full variable domain, its missing parts supplied by reference TRBV28 and TRBJ2-7, is DVKVTQSSRYLVKRTGEKVFLECVQDMDHENMFWYRQDPGLGLRLIYFSYDVKMKEKGDIPEGYSVSREKKERFSLILESASTNQTSMYLCASSFPGQLTREQYFGPGTRLTVT.

The chain combines TRBV9 with TRBJ2-4; the D gene is possibly TRBD1 (7 bases). Trimming shortened V by 3 bases and J by 0 bases, and 19 bases separated the two germline ends. CDR1 SGDLS and CDR2 YYNGEE come from the germline V gene. The CDR3 runs to 18 residues. CDR3: CASSDPQGGALAKNIQYF. The CDR3 nucleotides read TGTGCCAGCAGCGACCCCCAGGGGGGTGCTCTAGCCAAAAACATTCAGTACTTC. Full variable domain (remainder filled in from reference TRBV9 and TRBJ2-4): DSGVTQTPKHLITATGQRVTLRCSPRSGDLSVYWYQQSLDQGLQFLIQYYNGEERAKGNILERFSAQQFPDLHSELNLSSLELGDSALYFCASSDPQGGALAKNIQYFGAGTRLSVL.